This TCR beta chain was observed in a study of T cells in Graves' hyperthyroidism and ophthalmopathy. In its sample, this clonotype was seen many times. Germline CDR1 SGHRS, CDR2 YFSETQ. This CDR3 contains 15 residues. Losses at the gene ends were 2 bases for V and 5 bases for J; bases not matched to a gene: 6. Using RNA transcripts as the source, TCR beta CDR3 regions were amplified. The HTBI set primed first-round TCR CDR3 RT-PCR. One entry per CDR3 protein, called by TCRdb with MiXCR from the multiplex PCR reads. The repertoire includes more than 350,000 distinct CDR3 sequences, approximately 18% of them detected once, and 34% sits in the top ten. Disease duration under 2 months; hyperthyroidism patients were aged 18 to 65.

Sequenced input: blood. This clonotype was sampled from a young woman with Graves' hyperthyroidism that later progressed to Graves' ophthalmopathy. The rearrangement joins TRBV5-1 to TRBJ2-3; TRBD1 aligns across 9 bases. For the CDR3, the DNA is TGCGCCAGCAGCTTAGGACAGGGGAGCCTAGATACGCAGTATTTT. Protein product: CASSLGQGSLDTQYF.